Listed below are T cell receptor beta chains from one sample, sequenced in a study of shared clonotypes between healthy human individuals. Clones were read by immunoSEQ multiplex PCR, and TCRdb kept only the in-frame ones, dropping some. Of 2,500,000 or so clones detected, about 92% appear once; the ten largest clones hold 0.14%. Sequencing used naive CD4+ T cells sorted from blood. The receptors originated from a young man in good health. The CDR3 runs from the conserved cysteine through the conserved F or W. The D gene is left open where the match is weak. Size is stated for part of the rows, as once, few or many counts, or as a class when the clone is expanded.

cdr3_nt	cdr3_aa	j_call	d_call	v_call	cdr3_length	clone_size
TGTGCCAGCAGTTTATCAGACACGCAAGGGGAGCTGTTTTTT	CASSLSDTQGELFF	TRBJ2-2	.	TRBV28	14	.
TGCGCCAGCAGCTTGGAGCTAGCGGGAGGGGGGACCCAGTACTTC	CASSLELAGGGTQYF	TRBJ2-5	TRBD2	TRBV5-1	15	.
TGTGCCAGCAGTCCAGATGGGGGGCGAACCGGGGAGCTGTTTTTT	CASSPDGGRTGELFF	TRBJ2-2	.	TRBV11-2	15	.
TGCGCCAGCAGCTTGGTCGGGGGCGTCAACAATGAGCAGTTCTTC	CASSLVGGVNNEQFF	TRBJ2-1	.	TRBV5-1	15	.
TGTGCCAGCAGGCCCTCCGGGACAGGAGCCTACGAGCAGTACTTC	CASRPSGTGAYEQYF	TRBJ2-7	TRBD1	TRBV6-1	15	.
TGCGCCAGCAGCTTGGAGACATTCTCTAGCGAGCAGTACTTC	CASSLETFSSEQYF	TRBJ2-7	.	TRBV5-1	14	once
TGTGCCAGTTCGGCTGTGCGGGGGGACACAGATACGCAGTATTTT	CASSAVRGDTDTQYF	TRBJ2-3	TRBD2	TRBV25-1	15	.
TGTGCCAGCAGCCAAGAAGGACAGTCCTACGAGCAGTACTTC	CASSQEGQSYEQYF	TRBJ2-7	.	TRBV14	14	.
TGTGCCAGCGCCCGGGGGAGTCCGGGCCATAACATTCAGTACTTC	CASARGSPGHNIQYF	TRBJ2-4	.	TRBV18	15	.
TGTGCCAGCACCCAAGTGAACAATGAGCAGTTCTTC	CASTQVNNEQFF	TRBJ2-1	.	TRBV2	12	.
TGCAGCCGAAGGATCGGAAACACCATATATTTT	CSRRIGNTIYF	TRBJ1-3	.	TRBV20-1	11	.
TGTGCCAGCTCACCTCCTGGACTCAAATCCTACAATGAGCAGTTCTTC	CASSPPGLKSYNEQFF	TRBJ2-1	.	TRBV18	16	.
TGTGCCAGCAGCTTAGGGCCACAAGCTAACTATGGCTACACCTTC	CASSLGPQANYGYTF	TRBJ1-2	.	TRBV7-9	15	.
TGTGCCAGCAGCTCCTCTACAGGGGGGAATCAGCCCCAGCATTTT	CASSSSTGGNQPQHF	TRBJ1-5	TRBD1	TRBV11-2	15	.
TGTGCCAGCAGTTTCAACACCGGGGAGCTGTTTTTT	CASSFNTGELFF	TRBJ2-2	.	TRBV27	12	.
TGTGCCAGCAGCGTCTTCCCCGTTATGGGCTACACCTTC	CASSVFPVMGYTF	TRBJ1-2	.	TRBV27	13	.
TGTGCCAGCTCAGCTAAAGGGACGGACTACAATGAAAAACTGTTTTTT	CASSAKGTDYNEKLFF	TRBJ1-4	.	TRBV18	16	.
TGCGCCAGCAGCTTGGATCCGGTCGGGACTGAAGCTTTCTTT	CASSLDPVGTEAFF	TRBJ1-1	.	TRBV5-1	14	.
TGCGCCAGCAGCCAAGGGGGGACTAGCGGGAGGATCGCCGGGGAGCTGTTTTTT	CASSQGGTSGRIAGELFF	TRBJ2-2	TRBD2	TRBV4-3	18	.
TGTGCCAGCAGCACCGGGACAGGCTACGAGCAGTACTTC	CASSTGTGYEQYF	TRBJ2-7	TRBD1	TRBV5-6	13	once
TGTGCCAGCAGCCGGGACGGAGCTAACTATGGCTACACCTTC	CASSRDGANYGYTF	TRBJ1-2	.	TRBV4-2	14	.
TGTGCCAGCTCGCCTTCGGGACCCTACAATGAGCAGTTCTTC	CASSPSGPYNEQFF	TRBJ2-1	.	TRBV18	14	.
TGTGCCAGCAGCCGCGACAGGGAAGGCACCGGGGAGCTGTTTTTT	CASSRDREGTGELFF	TRBJ2-2	TRBD1	TRBV5-4	15	once
TGTGCCAGCAGCTTGATAGCAGGCGAGCAGTACTTC	CASSLIAGEQYF	TRBJ2-7	.	TRBV5-5	12	.
TGTGCCAGCAGCCCCAGGGGTAGTAATGAAAAACTGTTTTTT	CASSPRGSNEKLFF	TRBJ1-4	.	TRBV14	14	few
TGTGCCAGCTCACGCGACTTACTTAACACTGAAGCTTTCTTT	CASSRDLLNTEAFF	TRBJ1-1	.	TRBV18	14	.
TGTGCCTGGAGTGTAGGGCTAGCTTCCTCCTACGAGCAGTACTTC	CAWSVGLASSYEQYF	TRBJ2-7	.	TRBV30	15	once
TGTGCCAGCAGTGACGACAGGGACCAAGAGACCCAGTACTTC	CASSDDRDQETQYF	TRBJ2-5	TRBD1	TRBV25-1	14	.
TGCGCCAGCAGCCCCGGGACAGGGGGCATCGACGAGCAGTACTTC	CASSPGTGGIDEQYF	TRBJ2-7	TRBD1	TRBV5-1	15	.
TGTGCCAGCAGCGCACAGGGAGGCTCCTACAATGAGCAGTTCTTC	CASSAQGGSYNEQFF	TRBJ2-1	.	TRBV9	15	.
TGTGCCAGCTCACCGCCCGGGACAGGGGCCTCGACGGTCTACGAGCAGTACTTC	CASSPPGTGASTVYEQYF	TRBJ2-7	TRBD1	TRBV18	18	.
TGTGCCAGCAGCCCAGAGGGGGGGATGCACACTGAAGCTTTCTTT	CASSPEGGMHTEAFF	TRBJ1-1	.	TRBV9	15	.
TGTGCCAGCAGAATCTATTCCAGCTCCTACGAGCAGTACTTC	CASRIYSSSYEQYF	TRBJ2-7	.	TRBV2	14	.
TGTGCCAGCAGCTACGGGGACTGGAACACCGGGGAGCTGTTTTTT	CASSYGDWNTGELFF	TRBJ2-2	.	TRBV11-2	15	.
TGTGCCAGCAGTTCGACTAGCGGGGGGACCTACGAGCAGTACTTC	CASSSTSGGTYEQYF	TRBJ2-7	TRBD2	TRBV6-6	15	.
TGTGCCAGCAGCAAGACAGGGCGCTCCTACGAGCAGTACTTC	CASSKTGRSYEQYF	TRBJ2-7	.	TRBV21-1	14	.
TGCGCCAGCAGCCAGGGACAGTCAAACAATGAGCAGTTCTTC	CASSQGQSNNEQFF	TRBJ2-1	TRBD1	TRBV5-1	14	.
TGTGCCAGTAGAATGGGGGAAGGGTACACCGGGGAGCTGTTTTTT	CASRMGEGYTGELFF	TRBJ2-2	.	TRBV19	15	.
TGTGCCAGTCGCATGGGGGGCGTTGGAAACACCATATATTTT	CASRMGGVGNTIYF	TRBJ1-3	.	TRBV19	14	.
TGTGCCAGCAGCCGACAGAACACCGGGGAGCTGTTTTTT	CASSRQNTGELFF	TRBJ2-2	.	TRBV6-1	13	.
TGTGCCAGCAGCCCGAACAGGGGGCGGACCGGGGAGCTGTTTTTT	CASSPNRGRTGELFF	TRBJ2-2	TRBD1	TRBV19	15	.
TGCGCCAGCAGCCGGACAGTTACGGGTAATCAGCCCCAGCATTTT	CASSRTVTGNQPQHF	TRBJ1-5	.	TRBV4-1	15	.
TGTGCCAGCACTCCCACAGGGAAGGGCAATCAGCCCCAGCATTTT	CASTPTGKGNQPQHF	TRBJ1-5	.	TRBV2	15	.
TGTGCCAGTAGCCGGGCAGGCCTCAGCTCCTACGAGCAGTACTTC	CASSRAGLSSYEQYF	TRBJ2-7	.	TRBV19	15	.
TGTGCCAGCAGACTAATGACAGGGGGCTACGAGCAGTACTTC	CASRLMTGGYEQYF	TRBJ2-7	TRBD1	TRBV6-1	14	.
TGTGCCAGCAGCTCTCGGGACAGGGGGAACACTGAAGCTTTCTTT	CASSSRDRGNTEAFF	TRBJ1-1	TRBD1	TRBV7-2	15	.
TGTGCCACCAGCAAGATCGGGGGCCGCGACACCGGGGAGCTGTTTTTT	CATSKIGGRDTGELFF	TRBJ2-2	.	TRBV15	16	.
TGTGCCAGCAGTTCGGTTGGAACCACGAACACTGAAGCTTTCTTT	CASSSVGTTNTEAFF	TRBJ1-1	.	TRBV28	15	.
TGTGCCAGTAGTATCCCCGACAGGGCGAGCTACACCTTC	CASSIPDRASYTF	TRBJ1-2	TRBD1	TRBV19	13	.
TGTGCCAGCAGCTTCGACAGGGGCGACTTCCACTACACCTTC	CASSFDRGDFHYTF	TRBJ1-2	TRBD1	TRBV11-2	14	.
TGTGCCAGCAGCTTGGGGGAGTCCACTGAAGCTTTCTTT	CASSLGESTEAFF	TRBJ1-1	.	TRBV7-6	13	.
TGCGCCAGCAGCTGGACTACAACTAATGAAAAACTGTTTTTT	CASSWTTTNEKLFF	TRBJ1-4	.	TRBV5-1	14	.
TGTGCCAGCAGTTTATCTGGTCGGACAGGGAATGGCTACACCTTC	CASSLSGRTGNGYTF	TRBJ1-2	TRBD1	TRBV28	15	.
TGTGCCAGCTTCCCCCGGGACATCTCCGGAAACACCATATATTTT	CASFPRDISGNTIYF	TRBJ1-3	.	TRBV6-1	15	.
TGTGCCAGCAGCTTCAGAGGGTCCGGGGAGCTGTTTTTT	CASSFRGSGELFF	TRBJ2-2	.	TRBV5-4	13	.
TGTGCCAGCAGTGAAGACAGGGGGAATGAAAAACTGTTTTTT	CASSEDRGNEKLFF	TRBJ1-4	TRBD1	TRBV2	14	.
TGTGCCAGCAGTGGATGGGGCGCAGGGGTATACACTGAAGCTTTCTTT	CASSGWGAGVYTEAFF	TRBJ1-1	.	TRBV25-1	16	.
TGTGCCAGCAGTGAATCCTGGGGCGGACAGCCCCAGCATTTT	CASSESWGGQPQHF	TRBJ1-5	.	TRBV6-1	14	few
TGTGCCAGCAGCTCCCTAGCGGGGGATAGCTCCTACGAGCAGTACTTC	CASSSLAGDSSYEQYF	TRBJ2-7	TRBD2	TRBV7-6	16	once
TGTGCCAGCAGCTTGGCCCGCTGGACAGCGACTAATGAAAAACTGTTTTTT	CASSLARWTATNEKLFF	TRBJ1-4	.	TRBV5-5	17	once